One and the same sample provided the 9 T cell receptor gamma chains below, sequenced in a study of gamma-delta chains in newborns, infants, children. TCRdb made new clone calls on the reads using CATT. The sample holds 2,500 or so gamma-chain clones; 43% are singletons and the top ten take over 4%. Specimen: blood. The receptors come from a child who was a newborn, infant or young child, either healthy, febrile or measles-vaccinated (not recorded which).

J gene TRGJ1 or TRGJ2 was identified, but the V gene was not called. The CDR3 runs to 13 residues. Written as DNA, the CDR3 is TGTGCCTCCTGGGATGGGCGCCCTTATAAGAAACTCTTT. It encodes CASWDGRPYKKLF.

This rearrangement joins TRGV2 to TRGJ1 or TRGJ2. The CDR3 runs 14 residues. After removal of 0 bases from V and 2 bases from J, the junction contained 4 bases not matched to a gene. Germline V gene sequence: CDR1 EGSNGY, CDR2 YDSYNSKV. In DNA, the CDR3 is TGTGCCACCTGGGACGGGCCTGATTATTATAAGAAACTCTTT. It encodes CATWDGPDYYKKLF.

CDR3 amino acids: CATWDRPYYKKLF. CDR3 DNA sequence: TGTGCCACCTGGGACAGGCCGTATTATAAGAAACTCTTT. The chain carries TRGV5 and TRGJ1 or TRGJ2. The J gene, not given by TCRdb, was assigned here from a germline match of the nucleotide sequence. V was pared by 0 bases and J by 4 bases, with 3 bases of the junction left unmatched. The CDR3 has 13 amino acids. Germline V gene sequence: CDR1 VINAFY, CDR2 YDVSNSKD.

This clone turned up a few times. The chain joins TRGV4 to TRGJ1 or TRGJ2. TCRdb offers no J gene call, so here the DNA was matched to germline to obtain one. The length of the CDR3 is 11 residues. V was clipped by 12 bases and J by 7 bases; unmatched bases: 12. The V gene's germline CDR1 is EGSTGY and CDR2 YDSYTSSV. The DNA for the CDR3 is TGTGCCTCCGCCGATGGGTATAAGAAACTCTTT. As protein: CASADGYKKLF.

The V and J genes are TRGV3 and TRGJ1 or TRGJ2. V lost 2 bases and J lost 11; bases outside the gene matches: 9. Germline values: CDR1 VTNTFY, CDR2 YDVSTARD (reference sequence). The CDR3 contains 12 residues. CDR3 in amino acids: CATWDTSYEKLF. The CDR3 nucleotides read TGTGCCACCTGGGACACGTCCTATGAGAAACTCTTT.

Concerning this clone itself: The sample carries other DNA sequences with the same CDR3. The rearrangement uses TRGV5 and TRGJ1 or TRGJ2. No J gene was available from TCRdb, and it was assigned here by a germline match of the DNA. Germline lookup yields CDR1 VINAFY and CDR2 YDVSNSKD. The V gene end was trimmed by 0 bases and the J gene end by 9 bases; junction bases not matched to a gene: 5. CDR3 length: 12 amino acids. CDR3 bases: TGTGCCACCTGGGACAGGCCACGTAAGAAACTCTTT. Protein product: CATWDRPRKKLF.

This clone has only a few counts. The same CDR3 can be traced to other DNA sequences in this sample. The genes are TRGV9 and TRGJP. Here the J gene came from matching the DNA to germline, since TCRdb omits it. Germline V lookup: CDR1 GITISATS, CDR2 ISYDGTV (reference sequence). The length of the CDR3 is 16 residues. The trim removed 2 bases at V and 4 bases at J, leaving 2 bases unmatched. The DNA of the CDR3 is TGTGCCTTGTGGGAGGATCAAGAGTTGGGCAAAAAAATCAAGGTATTT. Amino acid sequence: CALWEDQELGKKIKVF.

The chain employs TRGV4 and TRGJ1 or TRGJ2. TCRdb does not report a J gene; here it was assigned by matching the DNA to germline references. There are 11 residues in the CDR3. Germline CDR1 reads EGSTGY; CDR2 reads YDSYTSSV. The ends lost 12 bases at V and 12 bases at J; junction bases unmatched: 17. The CDR3 bases are TGTGCCGGCGGTGATGACGGGCGGAAACTCTTT. Its translation: CAGGDDGRKLF.

This clone was seen only once. Other DNA sequences in this specimen translate into the identical CDR3. The CDR3 spells CATWDWNYYKKLF. The CDR3 DNA follows: TGTGCCACCTGGGACTGGAATTATTATAAGAAACTATTT. No J gene was called, and the V gene is TRGV3. Germline lookup yields CDR1 VTNTFY and CDR2 YDVSTARD (reference sequence). This CDR3 spans 13 amino acids.